One TCR beta chain is described in this entry. TCRdb keeps only in-frame clones here, not all; method: immunoSEQ multiplex PCR. The table shows a few hundred thousand clones, with around 82% occurring only once. The data are from a study of blood T cell repertoires in COVID-19. Everyone who took part was 18 to 89 years old, and they came from 20 to 25 US areas. The CDR3 extends over 16 amino acids. Trimming removed 6 bases from V and 1 base from J, with 19 bases in between. From germline, CDR1 is SGHNT and CDR2 YYREEE (reference sequence). Sequences were obtained from PBMCs or T cells enriched from blood (not recorded which). The chain is built from TRBV5-4 and TRBJ1-1; maybe TRBD1 (5 bases). This receptor was obtained from a man aged 50-59 years who had recovered from COVID-19. CDR3 protein: CASNPREGLTNTEAFF. For the CDR3, the DNA is TGTGCCAGCAACCCTAGGGAGGGGTTAACGAACACTGAAGCTTTCTTT.